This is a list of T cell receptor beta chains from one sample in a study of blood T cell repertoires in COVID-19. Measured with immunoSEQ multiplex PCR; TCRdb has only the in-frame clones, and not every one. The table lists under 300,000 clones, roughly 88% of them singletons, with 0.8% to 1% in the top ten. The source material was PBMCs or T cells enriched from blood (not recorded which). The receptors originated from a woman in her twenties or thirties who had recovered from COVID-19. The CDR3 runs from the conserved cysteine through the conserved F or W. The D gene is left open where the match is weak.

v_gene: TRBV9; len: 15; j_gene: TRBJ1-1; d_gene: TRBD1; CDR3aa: CASSLTGYLNTEAFF
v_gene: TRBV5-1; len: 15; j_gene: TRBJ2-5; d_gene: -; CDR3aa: CASSIGLREQETQYF
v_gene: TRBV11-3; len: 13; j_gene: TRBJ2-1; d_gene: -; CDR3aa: CASSATVYNEQFF
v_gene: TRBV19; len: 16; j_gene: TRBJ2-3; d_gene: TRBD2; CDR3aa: CASSLGGTSGADTQYF
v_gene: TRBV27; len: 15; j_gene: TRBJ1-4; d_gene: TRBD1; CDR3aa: CASSLGTGRNEKLFF
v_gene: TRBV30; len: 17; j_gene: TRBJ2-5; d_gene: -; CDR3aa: CAWSMFGAGGIGETQYF
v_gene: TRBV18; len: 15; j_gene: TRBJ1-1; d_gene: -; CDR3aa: CASSPLREGDTEAFF
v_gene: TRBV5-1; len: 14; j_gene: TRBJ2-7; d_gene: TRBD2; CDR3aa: CASSFGTSGYEQYF
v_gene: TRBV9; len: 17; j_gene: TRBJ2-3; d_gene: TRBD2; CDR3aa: CASSVRREGFGGSSQYF
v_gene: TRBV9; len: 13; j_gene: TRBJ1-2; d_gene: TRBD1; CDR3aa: CASNPGQGHGYTF
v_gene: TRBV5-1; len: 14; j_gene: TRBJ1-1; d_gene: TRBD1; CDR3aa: CASSDQGGNTEAFF